This T cell receptor beta chain was identified during a study of control samples from healthy donors and cancer patients. Data came from immunoSEQ multiplex PCR; TCRdb stores just in-frame clones and leaves some out. The sample lists around 150,000 clones; about 94% were seen once. The CDR3 sequence is 14 residues long. In germline, CDR1 is SEHNR, CDR2 FQNEAQ (reference sequence). J gave up 5 bases and V 5 bases, and 8 bases lay outside the gene matches. J is TRBJ2-7 and V is TRBV7-9, with TRBD1 identical over 8 bases. The sample consisted of blood. This clonotype was obtained from a woman between 40 and 50 years old in good health. The CDR3 spells CASSRTGKWDEQYF. The DNA for the CDR3 is TGTGCCAGCAGCCGGACAGGGAAATGGGACGAGCAGTACTTC. Using reference TRBV7-9 and TRBJ2-7 for the parts outside the CDR3, the full variable domain is DTGVSQNPRHKITKRGQNVTFRCDPISEHNRLYWYRQTLGQGPEFLTYFQNEAQLEKSRLLSDRFSAERPKGSFSTLEIQRTEQGDSAMYLCASSRTGKWDEQYFGPGTRLTVT.